The sequence of this T cell receptor (beta chain) was determined in a study of blood T cells in healthy people across ages (dated by TCRdb to 2013 to 2016). Background for the entire study: Template switching captured roughly one uniquely barcoded TCR beta cDNA molecule per two T cells in model experiments. To avoid experimental bias, donors of different ages were spread randomly across the sequencing lanes. The study measured age-related changes in TCR beta repertoire diversity using deep sequencing normalized with unique cDNA molecular identifiers. The study analyzed two additional independent replicas of 1 million unique cDNA reads from the same blood draw for two donors, one aged 18 to 29 and one aged 80 or older. Four age groups were formed from the donors: young (average 16 years), middle-aged (around 39), aged (62) and long-lived (about 75). On the study overall, not on this receptor specifically: Total diversity estimates from one million sequenced T cells were considered lower bounds and underestimates. There was a strong correlation between observed TCR beta diversity and the percentage of naive T cells measured by flow cytometry. Conclusive comparison of naive and antigen-experienced compartments was prevented by the profiling of bulk unsorted PBMCs. Because the CMV infection status of the donors was unknown, age-related changes in expanded clonotypes may potentially have been confounded. The long-lived group showed more naive CD4+ T cells, fewer expanded clones and increased TCR diversity than the aged group, suggesting age selection. As age increased, observed TCR beta diversity per million T cells dropped in a roughly linear way, and a significant reduction was already evident by age about 40.

This clonotype turned up a few times. Its antigen is still unknown. No base qualities exist here, and no much larger clone lies one base off it. Trimming costs V 6 bases and J 5 bases, and their ends lie 27 bases apart. The CDR3 goes from the cysteine to the phenylalanine over 18 residues. Only the CDR3 DNA is retained, 54 bases long and in frame from the first base. Reading the germline V gene (reference sequence) gives CDR1 MNHEY and CDR2 SMNVEV. The donors were some 36 Caucasian individuals from Russia, aged roughly 6 to 100 years, who were systemically healthy. Approximately 9.3 milliliters of peripheral blood were drawn from each donor into EDTA-treated Vacutainer tubes. Ficoll-Paque density-gradient centrifugation was used to isolate PBMCs, with at least 6 million obtained per sample. Trizol reagent was used to extract total RNA from the PBMCs, yielding at least 6 micrograms per sample. For every donor, flow cytometry on a PBMC aliquot measured the percentage of naive CD45RAhigh/CD27high T cells.

Receptor libraries were prepared by 5' RACE. The instrument given in TCRdb is Illumina HiSeq 2500. The second PCR ran for about 6 to 11 cycles and used a J-beta primer mix along with a sample-barcoded 5' primer. A unique molecular identifier was introduced onto each TCR beta cDNA molecule by a template-switch 5' adaptor carrying 12 random nucleotides. Each sample yielded at least 2.5 million CDR3-containing paired-end reads. First-strand cDNA synthesis was performed from all RNA using the Mint cDNA synthesis kit, with priming by a TRBC-specific oligonucleotide. After uracil-DNA glycosylase treatment, a first 18-cycle PCR used universal primers M1SS and BC2_uni_R on all cDNA. Per the original workflow: Normalization of each sample was performed by random selection of 1 million high-quality reads, each carrying a distinct molecular identifier. Instead of being binned into consensus sequences, reads with shared molecular identifiers were discarded. MiTCR, with a Q25 quality threshold and the strictest error-elimination algorithm, was used for CDR3 identification, clonotype clustering and error correction. Lower-bound total TCR beta diversity was estimated with a nonparametric unseen species model using Euler transformation. The public reads were reanalyzed by TCRdb: fastp trimming at Q25, MiXCR alignment, in-frame beta chains only. Rows with a matching CDR3 protein are joined into one entry that keeps the most common DNA and genes. TCRdb's processing, not the authors' own work, is the source of the V and J calls. The sample table contains fewer than 950,000 distinct CDR3 sequences; only one count was recorded for under 40% of them. Clones ranked in the top ten supply roughly 13% of the sample.

The specimen was blood. The TCR was taken from a man aged 18 to 35 in good health. The rearrangement joined TRBV27 to TRBJ2-3, with a weak D call of TRBD1 (5 bases match). CDR3 sequence: CASSHTTPLRVGGDTQYF. The DNA reads as follows: TGTGCCAGCAGCCATACCACGCCCCTCAGGGTTGGCGGAGATACGCAGTATTTT.